These 16 T cell receptor beta chains were all obtained from the same sample, sequenced in a study of T cell responses to AZD1222 COVID-19 vaccine. Produced via immunoSEQ multiplex PCR; TCRdb's table is partial and in-frame only. The sample lists approximately 68,000 clones, around nine tenths occurring once. Sequencing used peripheral blood, obtained 28 days after the second dose of the MenACWY control vaccine. The receptors come from an adult who received the MenACWY meningococcal vaccine as a control.

The gene calls are TRBV4-1 and TRBJ2-7; a possible D gene is TRBD1 (6 bases). Trimming left V 4 bases short and J 4 bases short, with 20 bases between. From germline, CDR1 is MGHRA and CDR2 YSYEKL. CDR3 length equals 16 residues. The CDR3 DNA reads TGCGCCAGCAGCCCCCCAGGACTGGGACACAAATACGAGCAGTACTTC. Translation: CASSPPGLGHKYEQYF.

The rearrangement uses TRBV7-2 and TRBJ1-5; 10 bases line up with TRBD1. V lost 4 bases, J lost 7 bases, and 4 bases stayed unmatched. Germline V CDR1 and CDR2: SGHTA, FQGNSA. The CDR3 consists of 14 residues. DNA of the CDR3: TGTGCCAGCAGCTCCGGGACAGGGGCACAGCCCCAGCATTTT. Its protein is CASSSGTGAQPQHF.

The rearrangement uses TRBV18 and TRBJ2-7, with D possibly called TRBD1 or TRBD2 (5 bases each). CDR1 and CDR2 (germline): KGHSH, LQKENI. The CDR3 contains 17 residues. V was shortened by 2 bases and J by 0 bases, with 17 bases between the two germline ends. CDR3 nucleotides: TGTGCCAGCTCACCAAATTCCCCGGGGCTAGGCTCCTACGAGCAGTACTTC. This codes for CASSPNSPGLGSYEQYF.

The rearrangement links TRBV7-2 to TRBJ2-3; 7 bases map to TRBD1. V was pared by 1 base and J by 3 bases, with 7 bases of the junction left unmatched. The CDR3 runs to 16 residues. Germline-derived CDR1 and CDR2 are SGHTA and FQGNSA. The CDR3 DNA reads as TGTGCCAGCAGCTTAGAGTACAGGGGTTTAACAGATACGCAGTATTTT. It codes for CASSLEYRGLTDTQYF.

This clone was picked up a small number of times. The gene calls are TRBV30 and TRBJ2-7; perhaps TRBD1 as D (5 bases). Trimming left V 8 bases short and J 0 bases short, with 11 bases between. Germline V gene lookup returns CDR1 GTSNPN and CDR2 SVGIG (reference sequence). The CDR3 runs to 12 residues. CDR3 loop: CALQESSYEQYF. Written as DNA, the CDR3 is TGTGCCCTACAGGAGAGCTCCTACGAGCAGTACTTC.

The J gene is TRBJ2-1, the V gene TRBV5-8; weak D call: TRBD2 (5 bases). Germline CDR1 is SGHTS and CDR2 is YDEGEE. V was pared by 4 bases and J by 3 bases, with 14 bases between. The CDR3 has 15 amino acids. CDR3 nucleotides: TGTGCCAGCAGCAGCGGCCAATCGGGCTACAATGAGCAGTTCTTC. Translation: CASSSGQSGYNEQFF.

This clone has a single count. This chain links TRBV19 with TRBJ2-5, with D tentatively TRBD1 (6 bases). CDR3 length equals 14 residues. CDR1 is LNHDA and CDR2 is SQIVND in the germline V gene (reference sequence). Trimming removed 4 bases at V and 3 bases at J, with 12 bases between. CDR3 protein: CASSTRRGKETQYF. CDR3 nucleotide sequence: TGTGCCAGTAGTACCCGCAGGGGTAAAGAGACCCAGTACTTC.

The rearrangement links TRBV6-2 or TRBV6-3 to TRBJ1-5, with 7 bases matching TRBD1. The trim removed 6 bases at V and 7 bases at J, leaving 9 bases unmatched. The CDR3 loop spans 14 amino acids. Germline V gives CDR1 MNHEY, CDR2 SVGEGT. The CDR3 region is CASSDRAAEQPQHF. CDR3 bases: TGTGCCAGCAGCGACAGGGCGGCCGAACAGCCCCAGCATTTT.

The chain joins TRBV6-2 or TRBV6-3 to TRBJ1-5, with D tentatively TRBD1 (5 bases). V lost 5 bases and J lost 11, with 19 bases in between. The CDR3 has 14 residues. Germline lookup yields CDR1 MNHEY and CDR2 SVGEGT. The CDR3 nucleotides read TGTGCCAGCAGTCCGGGGCAGACCTGGGGGGCCCAGCATTTT. Its protein product is CASSPGQTWGAQHF.

The V gene is TRBV19, the J gene TRBJ1-1; no firm D call. V lost 3 bases and J 3 bases, leaving 14 bases between the germline ends. Per germline, CDR1 LNHDA and CDR2 SQIVND (reference sequence). There are 15 residues in the CDR3. The CDR3 region is CASSISPGRDTEAFF. The CDR3 DNA is TGTGCCAGTAGTATCAGTCCCGGGAGGGACACTGAAGCTTTCTTT. The full variable domain, rest sourced from reference TRBV19 and TRBJ1-1, is DGGITQSPKYLFRKEGQNVTLSCEQNLNHDAMYWYRQDPGQGLRLIYYSQIVNDFQKGDIAEGYSVSREKKESFPLTVTSAQKNPTAFYLCASSISPGRDTEAFFGQGTRLTVV.

The chain links TRBV5-1 to TRBJ2-7, with 9 bases lining up with TRBD1. The CDR3 spans 14 residues. The germline V gene encodes CDR1 SGHRS and CDR2 YFSETQ. V gave up 3 bases and J gave up 7 bases; unmatched junction bases: 8. CDR3 region: CASSSGTGPQEQYF. Here the CDR3 DNA reads TGCGCCAGCAGCTCCGGGACAGGGCCTCAAGAGCAGTACTTC. The entire variable domain, with the rest obtained from reference TRBV5-1 and TRBJ2-7, is as follows: KAGVTQTPRYLIKTRGQQVTLSCSPISGHRSVSWYQQTPGQGLQFLFEYFSETQRNKGNFPGRFSGRQFSNSRSEMNVSTLELGDSALYLCASSSGTGPQEQYFGPGTRLTVT.

V usage is TRBV28 and J usage is TRBJ2-7; D is ambiguous. CDR3 length equals 13 residues. Germline V gives CDR1 MDHEN, CDR2 SYDVKM. V was shortened by 6 bases and J by 2 bases, with 11 bases between the two germline ends. CDR3 residues: CASRRAPPYEQYF. CDR3 nucleotide sequence: TGTGCCAGCAGGCGAGCGCCTCCCTACGAGCAGTACTTC.

The chain employs TRBV28 and TRBJ1-2; D not certain. CDR1 MDHEN and CDR2 SYDVKM come from the germline V gene. Trimming shortened V by 8 bases and J by 8 bases, and 27 bases separated the two germline ends. There are 16 residues in the CDR3. CDR3 sequence reads: CASRDGEFLGLIGYTF. The CDR3 DNA reads as TGTGCCAGCCGAGACGGAGAGTTTTTGGGTTTGATCGGCTACACCTTC.

The chain employs TRBV30 and TRBJ2-7; 7 nucleotides align to TRBD1. Germline V lookup: CDR1 GTSNPN, CDR2 SVGIG (reference sequence). V shed 3 bases and J 7 bases; nucleotides not matched to a gene: 9. The CDR3 is 13 residues long. CDR3 in amino acids: CAWRSRGSWEQYF. The DNA of the CDR3 is TGTGCCTGGAGGAGCAGGGGGTCGTGGGAGCAGTACTTC.

V gene TRBV6-5 combines with J gene TRBJ1-6; no reliable D call. CDR1 is MNHEY and CDR2 is SVGAGI in the germline V gene. This CDR3 region has 14 residues. V dropped 6 bases and J dropped 0 bases, with 6 bases sitting between them. The CDR3 DNA is TGTGCCAGCAGCCCCGGCTCCTATAATTCACCCCTCCACTTT. Amino acid sequence: CASSPGSYNSPLHF.

This chain links TRBV27 with TRBJ2-2; TRBD2 agrees at 8 bases. From germline, CDR1 is MNHEY and CDR2 SMNVEV (reference sequence). This CDR3 has 17 residues. The V gene end was trimmed by 6 bases and the J gene end by 1 base; junction bases not matched to a gene: 10. CDR3 DNA sequence: TGTGCCAGCAGGCCCTTCGGCGGGGGGATGAACACCGGGGAGCTGTTTTTT. It encodes CASRPFGGGMNTGELFF.